The rows below give T cell receptor beta chains drawn from one sample of a study of cytomegalovirus exposure and HLA in healthy donors. Here immunoSEQ multiplex PCR was the method, and the copy in TCRdb shows in-frame clones only, minus some. The table includes under 250,000 clones, around 83% detected once. The sequencing input was PBMCs. The receptors originated from a girl aged 2 to 9 in good health and CMV-seronegative. The CDR3 runs from the conserved cysteine through the conserved F or W. A D gene is named only where the DNA matches it firmly. Only some rows state a clone size, as once, few, many or a class for expanded clones.

>TRBV5-5|TRBJ1-2|-|-
CASSHSIYGYTF
TGTGCCAGCAGCCACTCCATCTATGGCTACACCTTC
>TRBV6-5|TRBJ1-2|-|-
CASSLPGNYGYTF
TGTGCCAGCAGCCTCCCGGGGAACTATGGCTACACCTTC
>TRBV10-2|TRBJ2-1|-|TRBD1
CANLLRDRGDNEQFF
TGCGCCAACTTACTCCGGGACAGGGGCGACAATGAGCAGTTCTTC
>TRBV6-1|TRBJ2-5|once|TRBD2
CASSAGLKETQYF
TGTGCCAGCAGCGCGGGACTAAAAGAGACCCAGTACTTC
>TRBV14|TRBJ2-1|-|TRBD2
CASSQRGGYLNEQFF
TGTGCCAGCAGCCAACGGGGGGGTTATCTCAATGAGCAGTTCTTC
>TRBV7-2|TRBJ1-1|-|-
CASSLFQGGRTEAFF
TGTGCCAGCAGCTTATTTCAAGGGGGTAGGACTGAAGCTTTCTTT
>TRBV5-1|TRBJ2-7|-|TRBD1
CASSLLPGQGNYEQYF
TGCGCCAGCAGCTTGCTACCAGGACAGGGGAACTACGAGCAGTACTTC
>TRBV5-1|TRBJ1-2|-|-
CASSPGQILYGYTF
TGCGCCAGCAGCCCCGGACAGATTCTCTATGGCTACACCTTC
>TRBV14|TRBJ1-1|-|-
CASSVALNTEAFF
TGTGCCAGCAGCGTGGCCTTGAACACTGAAGCTTTCTTT
>TRBV30|TRBJ1-1|-|-
CAWSATGFAEAFF
TGTGCCTGGAGTGCCACAGGGTTCGCTGAAGCTTTCTTT
>TRBV4-1|TRBJ1-1|-|-
CASSQGAAFQNTEAFF
TGCGCCAGCAGCCAAGGAGCGGCTTTTCAGAACACTGAAGCTTTCTTT
>TRBV9|TRBJ2-6|-|-
CASSRRRVAGANVLTF
TGTGCCAGCAGCCGACGGAGGGTGGCTGGGGCCAACGTCCTGACTTTC
>TRBV25-1|TRBJ2-7|-|-
CASSEAGKFTYEQYF
TGTGCCAGCAGTGAAGCGGGAAAATTCACCTACGAGCAGTACTTC
>TRBV6-5|TRBJ2-3|-|TRBD2
CASSWGGGRMTDTQYF
TGTGCCAGCAGTTGGGGCGGGGGGCGGATGACAGATACGCAGTATTTT
>TRBV10-3|TRBJ2-1|-|TRBD2
CAISVLAGPYNEQFF
TGTGCCATCAGTGTCCTAGCGGGGCCCTACAATGAGCAGTTCTTC
>TRBV19|TRBJ2-2|-|TRBD2
CASSRYVGGTGELFF
TGTGCCAGTAGTCGTTATGTGGGGGGGACCGGGGAGCTGTTTTTT
>TRBV6-5|TRBJ1-2|-|-
CASSYSQGRVYTF
TGTGCCAGCAGTTACAGCCAGGGGCGGGTCTACACCTTC
>TRBV10-3|TRBJ2-7|-|-
CATIFSPGELYEQYF
TGTGCCACCATTTTCAGCCCGGGGGAACTCTACGAGCAGTACTTC
>TRBV6-4|TRBJ2-3|-|TRBD2
CASRERGGTDTQYF
TGTGCCAGCAGGGAGCGGGGGGGCACAGATACGCAGTATTTT
>TRBV27|TRBJ1-6|-|-
CASSWGGTSSPLHF
TGTGCCAGCAGTTGGGGGGGGACCAGTTCACCCCTCCACTTT
>TRBV30|TRBJ1-2|-|-
CAWSSGTLDGYTF
TGTGCCTGGAGTAGTGGGACTTTGGATGGCTACACCTTC
>TRBV19|TRBJ1-2|-|-
CASSMRGPGSGYGYTF
TGTGCCAGTAGTATGCGGGGACCGGGATCAGGCTATGGCTACACCTTC
>TRBV10-1|TRBJ1-1|-|-
CASSEGRGGRMNTEAFF
TGCGCCAGCAGTGAGGGTCGGGGAGGGCGGATGAACACTGAAGCTTTCTTT
>TRBV5-4|TRBJ2-7|-|TRBD2
CASSLSHSSGATYEQYF
TGTGCCAGCAGCTTGTCTCACTCTAGCGGGGCGACCTACGAGCAGTACTTC
>TRBV5-4|TRBJ2-1|-|-
CASSLPRGDSYNEQFF
TGTGCCAGCAGCTTGCCGCGGGGAGACTCCTACAATGAGCAGTTCTTC
>TRBV5-1|TRBJ1-3|-|-
CASRQGQAVSGNTIYF
TGCGCCAGCCGTCAGGGGCAGGCCGTCTCTGGAAACACCATATATTTT
>TRBV5-6|TRBJ1-2|-|TRBD1
CASSSSDRGHYGYTF
TGTGCCAGCAGCTCGTCCGACAGGGGGCACTATGGCTACACCTTC
>TRBV19|TRBJ1-6|-|-
CASRVTALGTTNSPLHF
TGTGCCAGTAGGGTAACGGCCCTCGGGACTACCAATTCACCCCTCCACTTT
>TRBV5-1|TRBJ2-1|once|-
CASSWAGNRMGNEQFF
TGCGCCAGCAGCTGGGCGGGGAACAGGATGGGAAATGAGCAGTTCTTC
>TRBV11-1|TRBJ1-2|few|TRBD1
CASSEGQGYGYTF
TGTGCCAGCAGCGAGGGACAGGGCTATGGCTACACCTTC
>TRBV2|TRBJ2-5|-|TRBD2
CASTGWVAGGETQYF
TGTGCCAGCACAGGATGGGTAGCGGGAGGAGAGACCCAGTACTTC
>TRBV18|TRBJ2-7|once|-
CASSLQGREQYF
TGTGCCAGCTCACTCCAGGGAAGAGAGCAGTACTTC
>TRBV6-1|TRBJ1-2|-|-
CASSVGRGGTGGYGYTF
TGTGCCAGCAGTGTCGGTCGGGGAGGGACCGGGGGCTATGGCTACACCTTC
>TRBV11-3|TRBJ2-7|-|-
CASSVRGEYEQYF
TGTGCCAGCAGCGTTCGCGGGGAATACGAGCAGTACTTC
>TRBV5-6|TRBJ2-3|once|TRBD2
CASSLVAGGTDTQYF
TGTGCCAGCAGCTTGGTAGCGGGAGGAACAGATACGCAGTATTTT
>TRBV7-8|TRBJ2-7|-|TRBD1
CASRDGTAIYEQYF
TGTGCCAGCAGGGATGGGACAGCGATCTACGAGCAGTACTTC